This T cell receptor beta chain was observed in a study of cytomegalovirus exposure and HLA in healthy donors. Regarding the study as a whole: Cytomegalovirus association was listed for about 160 TCR beta chains. As was reported, the classifier diagnosed cytomegalovirus status with high specificity and sensitivity.

This CDR3 is 13 amino acids long. The germline V and J ends were trimmed by 5 bases and 3 bases, with 11 bases remaining between them. Germline CDR1 MDHEN, CDR2 SYDVKM. 60 Vbeta and 13 Jbeta primers were used in PCR. Profiled with immunoSEQ multiplex PCR; TCRdb holds only in-frame clones, not every one. This sample has approximately 150,000 clones, with roughly 80% found just once. This clone was seen more than once but under ten times. Its antigen remains unknown. The chain has TRBV28 and TRBJ2-7; TRBD1 is a possible D gene (6 bases). The sequence derives from a man younger than 35 in good health and CMV-seropositive. The sequenced material came from PBMCs. CDR3 coding DNA: TGTGCCAGCAGTAGGACAGCTTACTACGAGCAGTACTTC. Amino acids: CASSRTAYYEQYF.